Presented here are 7 T cell receptor beta chains from one specimen sequenced in a study of blood T cell repertoires in COVID-19. This table comes from immunoSEQ multiplex PCR, and its TCRdb copy is limited to in-frame clones, with some not included. The data show around 240,000 clones, with roughly four fifths seen just once and about 2% held by the top ten. The sequenced sample consisted of peripheral blood. These receptors originate from a woman over 75 with acute or convalescent COVID-19.

The chain joins TRBV5-1 to TRBJ2-2; D might be TRBD1 (6 bases). CDR3 length: 18 amino acids. Trimming removed 0 bases from V and 0 bases from J, with 15 bases in between. The germline CDR1 and CDR2 sequences are SGHRS and YFSETQ. This CDR3 reads CASSLAALGGSNTGELFF. The CDR3 bases are TGCGCCAGCAGCTTGGCCGCGCTAGGGGGTTCGAACACCGGGGAGCTGTTTTTT.

V and J are TRBV30 and TRBJ1-2; tentative D call: TRBD1 (6 bases). V was trimmed by 1 base and J by 2 bases, leaving 11 bases between them. The CDR3 runs 14 residues. The V gene's germline CDR1 is GTSNPN and CDR2 SVGIG (reference sequence). CDR3 nucleotide sequence: TGTGCCTGGAGTGCGGGGACATCAAACTATGGCTACACCTTC. This encodes CAWSAGTSNYGYTF.

The chain uses TRBV29-1 and TRBJ2-2, with 12 bases fitting TRBD2. Germline V lookup: CDR1 SQVTM, CDR2 ANQGSEA. The CDR3 runs 15 residues. J lost 0 bases, V lost 4 bases, and 0 bases had no gene match. Here the CDR3 reads CSVGTSGANTGELFF. In nucleotides, the CDR3 is TGCAGCGTTGGGACTAGCGGGGCGAACACCGGGGAGCTGTTTTTT.

J is TRBJ2-7 and V is TRBV6-5; 7 bases align to TRBD2. CDR3 length: 13 residues. V shed 8 bases and J 2 bases; nucleotides not matched to a gene: 6. CDR1 and CDR2 (germline): MNHEY, SVGAGI. The CDR3 region is CASSGGPTYEQYF. Written as DNA, the CDR3 is TGTGCCAGCTCGGGGGGACCCACCTACGAGCAGTACTTC.

CDR3 in amino acids: CASSLNREGWNEQFF. DNA of the CDR3: TGTGCCAGCAGCTTAAACCGGGAGGGGTGGAATGAGCAGTTCTTC. The V gene is TRBV7-3, the J gene TRBJ2-1; the match to TRBD2 covers 8 bases. The CDR3 runs 15 residues. Germline CDR1 reads SGHTA; CDR2 reads FQGTGA. V trimming: 1 base; J trimming: 7 bases; junction bases outside the gene matches: 6.

The chain employs TRBV19 and TRBJ2-1, with 10 bases identical to TRBD1. The V and J ends lost 5 bases and 4 bases, in that order; junction bases with no gene match: 11. The CDR3 is made up of 17 amino acids. Germline values: CDR1 LNHDA, CDR2 SQIVND (reference sequence). The CDR3 here is CASSLRQGARIYNEQFF. The CDR3 nucleotides are TGTGCCAGTAGTCTCCGACAGGGGGCGCGGATTTACAATGAGCAGTTCTTC.

The DNA of the CDR3 is TGTGCCAGCAGCCCTAGTCCATACACCGGGGAGCTGTTTTTT. This encodes CASSPSPYTGELFF. The chain is built from TRBV7-3 and TRBJ2-2; D is uncertain. CDR3 length: 14 amino acids. The germline CDR1 and CDR2 sequences are SGHTA and FQGTGA. V lost 5 bases and J 3 bases, leaving 10 bases between the germline ends.